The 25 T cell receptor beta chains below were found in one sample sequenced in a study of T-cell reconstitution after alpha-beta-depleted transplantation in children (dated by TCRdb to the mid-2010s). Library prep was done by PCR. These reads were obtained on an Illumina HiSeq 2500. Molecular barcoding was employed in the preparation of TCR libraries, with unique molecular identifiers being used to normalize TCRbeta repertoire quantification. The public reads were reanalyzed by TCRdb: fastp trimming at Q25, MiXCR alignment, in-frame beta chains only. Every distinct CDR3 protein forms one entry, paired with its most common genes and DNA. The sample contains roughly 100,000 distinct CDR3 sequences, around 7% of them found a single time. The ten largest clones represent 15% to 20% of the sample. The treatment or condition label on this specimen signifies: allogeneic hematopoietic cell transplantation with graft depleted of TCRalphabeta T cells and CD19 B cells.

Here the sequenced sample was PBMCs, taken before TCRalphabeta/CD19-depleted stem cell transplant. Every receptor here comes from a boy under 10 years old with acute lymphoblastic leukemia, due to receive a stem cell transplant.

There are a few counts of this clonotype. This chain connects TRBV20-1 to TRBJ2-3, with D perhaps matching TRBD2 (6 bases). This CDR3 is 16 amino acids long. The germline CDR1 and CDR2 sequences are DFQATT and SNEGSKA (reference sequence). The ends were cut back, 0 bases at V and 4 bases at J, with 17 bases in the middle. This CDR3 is CSARDRLRGASDTQYF. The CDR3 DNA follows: TGCAGTGCTAGAGATCGGTTGCGGGGCGCCTCAGATACGCAGTATTTT.

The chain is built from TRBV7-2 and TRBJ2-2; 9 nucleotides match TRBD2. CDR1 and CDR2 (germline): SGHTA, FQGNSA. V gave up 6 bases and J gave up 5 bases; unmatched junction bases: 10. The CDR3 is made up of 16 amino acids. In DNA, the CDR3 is TGTGCCAGCAGTTTTTTTAGCGGGGGAAGGACCGGGGAGCTGTTTTTT. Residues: CASSFFSGGRTGELFF.

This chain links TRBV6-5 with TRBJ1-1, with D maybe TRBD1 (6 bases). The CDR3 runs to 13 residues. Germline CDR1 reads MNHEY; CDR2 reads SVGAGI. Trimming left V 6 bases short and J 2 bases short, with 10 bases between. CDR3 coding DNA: TGTGCCAGCAGGAGGACAGATAACACTGAAGCTTTCTTT. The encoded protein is CASRRTDNTEAFF.

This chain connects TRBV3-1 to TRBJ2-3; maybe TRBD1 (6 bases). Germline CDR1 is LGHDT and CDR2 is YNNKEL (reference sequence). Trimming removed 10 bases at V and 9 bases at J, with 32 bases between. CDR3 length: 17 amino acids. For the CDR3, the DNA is TGTGCCACCTCCATCCAAAGCATGACGAGGGAGACAGGCACGCAGTATTTT. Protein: CATSIQSMTRETGTQYF.

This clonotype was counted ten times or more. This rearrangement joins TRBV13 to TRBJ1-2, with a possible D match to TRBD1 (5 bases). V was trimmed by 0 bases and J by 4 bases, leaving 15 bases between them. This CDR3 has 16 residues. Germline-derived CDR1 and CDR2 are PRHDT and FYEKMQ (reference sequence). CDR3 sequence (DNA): TGTGCCAGCAGCTTAGGCCTTGGCGGGGGGTCCTATGGCTACACCTTC. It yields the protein CASSLGLGGGSYGYTF. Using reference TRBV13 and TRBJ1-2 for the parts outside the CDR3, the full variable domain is AAGVIQSPRHLIKEKRETATLKCYPIPRHDTVYWYQQGPGQDPQFLISFYEKMQSDKGSIPDRFSAQQFSDYHSELNMSSLELGDSALYFCASSLGLGGGSYGYTFGSGTRLTVV.

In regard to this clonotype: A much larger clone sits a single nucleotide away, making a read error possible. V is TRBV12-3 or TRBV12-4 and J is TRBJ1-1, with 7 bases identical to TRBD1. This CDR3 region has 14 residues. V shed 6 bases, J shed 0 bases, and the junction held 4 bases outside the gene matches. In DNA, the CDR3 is TGTGCCAGCAGCTCGACAGGGCTGAACACTGAAGCTTTCTTT. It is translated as CASSSTGLNTEAFF.

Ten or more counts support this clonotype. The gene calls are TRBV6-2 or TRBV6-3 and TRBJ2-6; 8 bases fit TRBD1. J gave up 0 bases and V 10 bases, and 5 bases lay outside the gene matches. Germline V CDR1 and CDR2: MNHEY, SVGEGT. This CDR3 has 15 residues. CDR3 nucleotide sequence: TGTGCCACAGGGACAGGAGACTCTGGGGCCAACGTCCTGACTTTC. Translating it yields CATGTGDSGANVLTF.

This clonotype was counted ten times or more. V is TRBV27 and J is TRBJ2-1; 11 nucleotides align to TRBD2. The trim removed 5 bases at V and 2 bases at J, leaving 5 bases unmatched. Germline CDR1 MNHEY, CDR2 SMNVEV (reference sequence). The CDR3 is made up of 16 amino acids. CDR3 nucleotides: TGTGCCAGCAGTCTGACTAGCGGGGCTCCCTACAATGAGCAGTTCTTC. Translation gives CASSLTSGAPYNEQFF.

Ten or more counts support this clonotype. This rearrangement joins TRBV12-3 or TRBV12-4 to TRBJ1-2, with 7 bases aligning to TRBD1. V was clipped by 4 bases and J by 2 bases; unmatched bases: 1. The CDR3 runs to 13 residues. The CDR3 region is CASSSTGNYGYTF. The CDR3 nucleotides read TGTGCCAGCAGTTCGACAGGGAACTATGGCTACACCTTC.

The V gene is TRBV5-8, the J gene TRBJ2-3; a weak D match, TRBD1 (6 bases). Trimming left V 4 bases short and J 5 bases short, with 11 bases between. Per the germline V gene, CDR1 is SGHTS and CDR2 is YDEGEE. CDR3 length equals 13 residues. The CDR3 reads CASSLWTEDTQYF. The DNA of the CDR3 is TGTGCCAGCAGCCTCTGGACAGAAGATACGCAGTATTTT.

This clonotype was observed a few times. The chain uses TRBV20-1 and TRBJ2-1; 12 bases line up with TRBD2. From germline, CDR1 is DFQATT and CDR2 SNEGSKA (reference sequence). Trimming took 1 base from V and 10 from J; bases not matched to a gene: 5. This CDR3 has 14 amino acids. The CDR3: CSARGTSGDLEQFF. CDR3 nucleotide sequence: TGCAGTGCTAGAGGGACTAGCGGGGACCTCGAGCAGTTCTTC.

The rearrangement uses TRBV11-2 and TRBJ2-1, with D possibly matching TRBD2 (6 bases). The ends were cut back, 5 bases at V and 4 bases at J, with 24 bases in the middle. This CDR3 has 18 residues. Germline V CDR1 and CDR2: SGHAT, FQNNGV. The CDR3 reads CASSPVGGVWVDYNEQFF. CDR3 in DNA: TGTGCCAGCAGCCCCGTCGGAGGGGTCTGGGTGGATTACAATGAGCAGTTCTTC.

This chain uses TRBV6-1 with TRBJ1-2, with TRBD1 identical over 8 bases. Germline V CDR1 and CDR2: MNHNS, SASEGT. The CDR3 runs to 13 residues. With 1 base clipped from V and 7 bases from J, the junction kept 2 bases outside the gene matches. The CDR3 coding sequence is TGTGCCAGCAGTGAAGGGACAGGGACTGGCTACACCTTC. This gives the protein CASSEGTGTGYTF.

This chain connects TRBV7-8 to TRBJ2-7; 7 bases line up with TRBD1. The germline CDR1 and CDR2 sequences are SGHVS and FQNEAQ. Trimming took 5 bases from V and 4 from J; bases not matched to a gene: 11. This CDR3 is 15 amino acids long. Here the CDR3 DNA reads TGTGCCAGCAGCCTCTCTGGACAGGCGACATACGAGCAGTACTTC. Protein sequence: CASSLSGQATYEQYF.

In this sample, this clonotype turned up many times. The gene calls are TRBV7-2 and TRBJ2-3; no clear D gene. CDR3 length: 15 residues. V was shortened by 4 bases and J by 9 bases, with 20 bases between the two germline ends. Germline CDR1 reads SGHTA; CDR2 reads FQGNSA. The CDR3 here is CASSSEAPWPGTQYF. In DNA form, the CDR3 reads TGTGCCAGCAGCTCTGAAGCCCCATGGCCCGGAACGCAGTATTTT.

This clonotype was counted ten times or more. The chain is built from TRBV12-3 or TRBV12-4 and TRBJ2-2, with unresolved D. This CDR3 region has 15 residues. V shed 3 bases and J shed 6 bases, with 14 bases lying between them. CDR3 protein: CASSLAALGPGELFF. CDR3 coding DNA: TGTGCCAGCAGTTTGGCAGCCTTAGGGCCCGGGGAGCTGTTTTTT.

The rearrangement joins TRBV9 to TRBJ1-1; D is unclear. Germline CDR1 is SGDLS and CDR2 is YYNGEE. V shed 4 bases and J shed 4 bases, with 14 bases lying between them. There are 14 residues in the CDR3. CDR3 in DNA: TGTGCCAGCAGCCCCCACGACGGCCGCACTGAAGCTTTCTTT. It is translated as CASSPHDGRTEAFF.

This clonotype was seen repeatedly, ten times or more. CDR3 loop: CASTRGQNYEQYF. Here the CDR3 DNA reads TGTGCCAGCACTAGAGGGCAAAACTACGAGCAGTACTTC. The chain carries TRBV3-1 and TRBJ2-7; D may be TRBD2 (5 bases). Deletions cut 7 bases from V and 3 bases from J, with 13 bases between. The CDR3 covers 13 residues. Looked up from germline, CDR1 is LGHDT and CDR2 is YNNKEL (reference sequence).

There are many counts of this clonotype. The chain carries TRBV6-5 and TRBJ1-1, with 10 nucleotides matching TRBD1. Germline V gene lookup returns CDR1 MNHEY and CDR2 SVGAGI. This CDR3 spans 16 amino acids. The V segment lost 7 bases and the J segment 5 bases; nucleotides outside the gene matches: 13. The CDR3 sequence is CASTWGTGALGTEAFF. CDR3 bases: TGTGCCAGCACCTGGGGGACAGGGGCCCTGGGGACTGAAGCTTTCTTT.

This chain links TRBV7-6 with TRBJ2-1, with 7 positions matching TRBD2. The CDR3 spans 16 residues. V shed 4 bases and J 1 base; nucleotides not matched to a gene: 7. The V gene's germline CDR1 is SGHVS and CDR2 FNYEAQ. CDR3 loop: CASSYGTTSSYNEQFF. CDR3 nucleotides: TGTGCCAGCAGCTACGGGACTACCTCATCCTACAATGAGCAGTTCTTC.

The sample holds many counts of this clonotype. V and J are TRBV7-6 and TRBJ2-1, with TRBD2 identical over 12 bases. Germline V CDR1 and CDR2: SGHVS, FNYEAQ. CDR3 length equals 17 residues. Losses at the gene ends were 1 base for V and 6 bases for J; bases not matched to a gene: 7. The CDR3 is CASSLVGLAGGLNEQFF. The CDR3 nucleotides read TGTGCCAGCAGCTTAGTGGGGCTAGCGGGGGGGCTCAATGAGCAGTTCTTC.

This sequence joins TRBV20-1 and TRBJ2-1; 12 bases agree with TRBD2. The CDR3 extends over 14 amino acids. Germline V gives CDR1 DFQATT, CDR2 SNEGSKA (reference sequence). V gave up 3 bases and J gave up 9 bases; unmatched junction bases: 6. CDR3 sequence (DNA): TGCAGTGCTAGGGCTAGCGGGGGGGATGGTGAGCAGTTCTTC. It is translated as CSARASGGDGEQFF.

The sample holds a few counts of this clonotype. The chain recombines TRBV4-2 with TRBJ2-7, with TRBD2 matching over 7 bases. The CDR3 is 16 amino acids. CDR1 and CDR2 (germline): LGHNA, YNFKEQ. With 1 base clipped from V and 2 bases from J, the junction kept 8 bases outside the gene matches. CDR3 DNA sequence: TGTGCCAGCAGCCAAGGTCATCGCGGGGGAACCTACGAGCAGTACTTC. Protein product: CASSQGHRGGTYEQYF.

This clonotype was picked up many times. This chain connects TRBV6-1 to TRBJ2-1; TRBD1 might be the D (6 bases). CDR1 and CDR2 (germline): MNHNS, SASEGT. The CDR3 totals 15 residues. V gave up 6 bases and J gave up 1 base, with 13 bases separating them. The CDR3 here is CASRSRRGSYNEQFF. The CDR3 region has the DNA TGTGCCAGCAGGTCGCGTAGGGGGTCCTACAATGAGCAGTTCTTC.

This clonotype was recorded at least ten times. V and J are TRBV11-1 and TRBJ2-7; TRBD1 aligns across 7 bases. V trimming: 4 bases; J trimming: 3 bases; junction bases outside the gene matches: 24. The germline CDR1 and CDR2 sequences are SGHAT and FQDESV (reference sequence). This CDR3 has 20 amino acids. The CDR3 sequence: CASSSAPGQPKEGGLYEQYF. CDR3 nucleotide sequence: TGTGCCAGCAGCTCAGCCCCGGGACAGCCGAAAGAAGGGGGCCTCTACGAGCAGTACTTC.